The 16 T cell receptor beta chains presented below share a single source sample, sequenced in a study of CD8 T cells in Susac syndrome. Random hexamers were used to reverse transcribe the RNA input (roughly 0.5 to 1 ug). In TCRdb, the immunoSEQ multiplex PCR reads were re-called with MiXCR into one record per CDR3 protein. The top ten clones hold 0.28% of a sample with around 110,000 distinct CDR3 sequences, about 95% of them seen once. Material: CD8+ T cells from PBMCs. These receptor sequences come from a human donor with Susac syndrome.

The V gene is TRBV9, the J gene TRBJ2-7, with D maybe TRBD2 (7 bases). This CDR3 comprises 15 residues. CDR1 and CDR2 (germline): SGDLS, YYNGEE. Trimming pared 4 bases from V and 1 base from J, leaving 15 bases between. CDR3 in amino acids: CASSPSAGASYEQYF. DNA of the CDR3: TGTGCCAGCAGCCCCTCGGCGGGGGCATCCTACGAGCAGTACTTC.

CDR3 in amino acids: CASSQEVRDSTTGELFF. DNA of the CDR3: TGCGCCAGCAGCCAAGAGGTCCGGGACAGCACTACCGGGGAGCTGTTTTTT. The gene calls are TRBV4-3 and TRBJ2-2; 7 bases line up with TRBD1. The CDR3 contains 17 residues. Trimming removed 0 bases from V and 5 bases from J; junction bases left unmatched: 9. Germline V gene lookup returns CDR1 LGHNA and CDR2 YSLEER.

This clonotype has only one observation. The CDR3 bases are TGTGCCAGCAGCTCCTCTTTTCACGAGCAGTACTTC. Translation: CASSSSFHEQYF. The rearrangement links TRBV7-9 to TRBJ2-7, with D unclear. The V end lost 4 bases, the J end lost 5 bases, and 9 bases lay between the germline ends. The CDR3 sequence is 12 residues long. The germline V gene encodes CDR1 SEHNR and CDR2 FQNEAQ (reference sequence).

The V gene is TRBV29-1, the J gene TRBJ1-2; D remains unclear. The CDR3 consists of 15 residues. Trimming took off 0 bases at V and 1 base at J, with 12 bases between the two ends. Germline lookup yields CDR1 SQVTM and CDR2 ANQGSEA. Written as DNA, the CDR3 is TGCAGCGTTGAAGATGCGCGGGAGCATAACTATGGCTACACCTTC. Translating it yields CSVEDAREHNYGYTF.

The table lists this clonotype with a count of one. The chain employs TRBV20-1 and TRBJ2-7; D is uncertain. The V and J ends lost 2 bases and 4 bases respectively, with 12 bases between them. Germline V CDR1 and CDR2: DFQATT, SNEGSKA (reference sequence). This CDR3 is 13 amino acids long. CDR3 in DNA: TGCAGTGCTAGAATATCCAGCAATTACGAGCAGTACTTC. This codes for CSARISSNYEQYF.

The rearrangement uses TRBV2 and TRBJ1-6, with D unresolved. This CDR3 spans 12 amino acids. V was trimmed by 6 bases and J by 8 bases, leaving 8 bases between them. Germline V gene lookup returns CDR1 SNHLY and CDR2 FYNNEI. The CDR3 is CASSDGDSPLHF. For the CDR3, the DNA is TGTGCCAGCAGCGACGGCGATTCACCCCTCCACTTT.

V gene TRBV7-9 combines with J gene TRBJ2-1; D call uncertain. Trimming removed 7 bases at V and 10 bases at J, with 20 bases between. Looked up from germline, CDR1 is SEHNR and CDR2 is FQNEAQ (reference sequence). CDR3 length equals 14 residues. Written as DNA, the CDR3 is TGTGCCAGCACCCCCGTTGCCAGGTTCTCGGAGCAGTTCTTC. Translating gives CASTPVARFSEQFF.

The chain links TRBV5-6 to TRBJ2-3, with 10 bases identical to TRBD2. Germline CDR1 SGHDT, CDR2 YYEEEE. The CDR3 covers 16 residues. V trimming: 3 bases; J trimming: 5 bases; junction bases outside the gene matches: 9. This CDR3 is CASSWNSGGNLDTQYF. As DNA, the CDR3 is TGTGCCAGCAGCTGGAATAGCGGGGGGAACCTAGATACGCAGTATTTT.

The CDR3 region has the DNA TGTGCCACCAGCCCTAGGGCTAGAGCGAGTAATTCACCCCTCCACTTT. It encodes CATSPRARASNSPLHF. This rearrangement joins TRBV15 to TRBJ1-6; D uncertain. Trimming cost V 5 bases and J 6 bases, with 17 bases left between them. Germline V gene sequence: CDR1 LNHNV, CDR2 YYDKDF (reference sequence). CDR3 length: 16 amino acids.

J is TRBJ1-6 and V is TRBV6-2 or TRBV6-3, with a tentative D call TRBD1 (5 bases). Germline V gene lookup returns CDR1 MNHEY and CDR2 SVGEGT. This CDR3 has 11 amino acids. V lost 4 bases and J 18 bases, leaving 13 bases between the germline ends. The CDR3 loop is CASSSGTYPHF. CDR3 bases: TGTGCCAGCAGTTCCGGGACCTATCCCCACTTT.

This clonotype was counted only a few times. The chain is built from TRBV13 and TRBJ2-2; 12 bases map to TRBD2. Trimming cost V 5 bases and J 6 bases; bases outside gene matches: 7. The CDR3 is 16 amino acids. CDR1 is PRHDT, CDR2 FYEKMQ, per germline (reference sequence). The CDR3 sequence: CASSLLTSGGPGELFF. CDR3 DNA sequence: TGTGCCAGCAGCCTATTGACTAGCGGGGGCCCCGGGGAGCTGTTTTTT.

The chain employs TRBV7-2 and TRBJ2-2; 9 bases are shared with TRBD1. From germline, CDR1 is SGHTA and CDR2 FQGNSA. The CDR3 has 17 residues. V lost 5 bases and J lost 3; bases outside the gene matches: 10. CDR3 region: CASSPDRDRAYTGELFF. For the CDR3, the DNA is TGTGCCAGCAGCCCGGACCGGGACAGGGCTTACACCGGGGAGCTGTTTTTT.

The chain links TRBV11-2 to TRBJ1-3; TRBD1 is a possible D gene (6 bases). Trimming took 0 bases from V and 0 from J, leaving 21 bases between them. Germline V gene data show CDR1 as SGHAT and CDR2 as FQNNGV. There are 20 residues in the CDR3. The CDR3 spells CASSLDYRTEINYSGNTIYF. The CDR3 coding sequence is TGTGCCAGCAGCTTAGATTACAGGACAGAGATAAACTACTCTGGAAACACCATATATTTT. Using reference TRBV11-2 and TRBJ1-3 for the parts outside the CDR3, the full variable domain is EAGVAQSPRYKIIEKRQSVAFWCNPISGHATLYWYQQILGQGPKLLIQFQNNGVVDDSQLPKDRFSAERLKGVDSTLKIQPAKLEDSAVYLCASSLDYRTEINYSGNTIYFGEGSWLTVV.

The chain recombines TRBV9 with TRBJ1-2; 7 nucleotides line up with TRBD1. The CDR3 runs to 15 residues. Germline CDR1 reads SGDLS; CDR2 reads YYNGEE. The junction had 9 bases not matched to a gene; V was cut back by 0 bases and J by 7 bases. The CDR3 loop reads CASSVATGPLPGYTF. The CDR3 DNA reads TGTGCCAGCAGCGTAGCGACAGGGCCTCTACCTGGCTACACCTTC.

DNA of the CDR3: TGCGCCAGCAGCCATCGTGGGACAGCTAATGAAAAACTGTTTTTT. Its translation: CASSHRGTANEKLFF. The J gene is TRBJ1-4, the V gene TRBV4-1; 7 nucleotides agree with TRBD1. Trimming at V came to 3 bases and at J to 3 bases, leaving 4 bases not matched to a gene. Germline CDR1 reads MGHRA; CDR2 reads YSYEKL. The CDR3 consists of 15 residues.

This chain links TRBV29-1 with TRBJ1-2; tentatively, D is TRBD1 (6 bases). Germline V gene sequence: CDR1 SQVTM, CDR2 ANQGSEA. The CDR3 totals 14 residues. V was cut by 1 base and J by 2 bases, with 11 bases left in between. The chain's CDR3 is CSVEGRDTNYGYTF. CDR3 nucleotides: TGCAGCGTTGAAGGCCGGGACACGAACTATGGCTACACCTTC. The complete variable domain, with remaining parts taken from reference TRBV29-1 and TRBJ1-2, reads SAVISQKPSRDICQRGTSLTIQCQVDSQVTMMFWYRQQPGQSLTLIATANQGSEATYESGFVIDKFPISRPNLTFSTLTVSNMSPEDSSIYLCSVEGRDTNYGYTFGSGTRLTVV.